One and the same sample provided the 15 T cell receptor beta chains below, sequenced in a study of T cell responses to AZD1222 COVID-19 vaccine. Measured with immunoSEQ multiplex PCR; TCRdb has only the in-frame clones, and not every one. The table includes roughly 180,000 clones, about 90% detected once. Material: peripheral blood, obtained on day 0 of AZD1222 vaccination. The receptor source for this set is an adult in good health.

The chain uses TRBV19 and TRBJ2-3; the D gene is possibly TRBD1 (6 bases). This CDR3 is built from 17 residues. Germline assignment: CDR1 LNHDA and CDR2 SQIVND (reference sequence). Trimming removed 5 bases at V and 0 bases at J, with 18 bases between. CDR3 protein: CASSHRTALTSTDTQYF. DNA of the CDR3: TGTGCCAGTAGTCACAGGACAGCCTTAACTAGCACAGATACGCAGTATTTT. The variable domain in full, with the rest retrieved from reference TRBV19 and TRBJ2-3, is DGGITQSPKYLFRKEGQNVTLSCEQNLNHDAMYWYRQDPGQGLRLIYYSQIVNDFQKGDIAEGYSVSREKKESFPLTVTSAQKNPTAFYLCASSHRTALTSTDTQYFGPGTRLTVL.

The rearrangement uses TRBV11-1 and TRBJ1-4; D not certain. CDR3 length: 16 amino acids. The germline gives CDR1 SGHAT, CDR2 FQDESV (reference sequence). The V and J ends lost 4 bases and 0 bases respectively, with 12 bases between them. CDR3 in amino acids: CASSSGSRTTNEKLFF. As DNA, the CDR3 is TGTGCCAGCAGCTCCGGGTCACGGACAACTAATGAAAAACTGTTTTTT.

CDR3 amino acids: CASSQDSANTEAFF. DNA for the CDR3: TGTGCCAGCAGCCAAGATAGTGCGAACACTGAAGCTTTCTTT. The J gene is TRBJ1-1, the V gene TRBV3-1 (or the pseudogene TRBV3-2); no definite D call. V lost 0 bases to trimming and J lost 1 base, with 6 bases between them. Looked up from germline, CDR1 is LGHDT and CDR2 is YNNKEL (reference sequence). The CDR3 is made up of 14 amino acids.

DNA of the CDR3: TGTGCCAGCAGTCGTACGATAGTCGGGACTGGCGCAACTGAAGCTTTCTTT. Its translation: CASSRTIVGTGATEAFF. This chain uses TRBV6-6 with TRBJ1-1, with D maybe TRBD1 (5 bases). This CDR3 has 17 amino acids. Trimming removed 5 bases at V and 5 bases at J, with 24 bases between. Germline-derived CDR1 and CDR2 are MNHNY and SVGAGI (reference sequence).

V gene TRBV10-3 combines with J gene TRBJ1-3, with D maybe TRBD1 (5 bases). Germline V lookup: CDR1 ENHRY, CDR2 SYGVKD. The CDR3 extends over 18 amino acids. Trimming removed 5 bases from V and 2 bases from J, with 22 bases in between. CDR3 coding DNA: TGTGCCATCAGTCAAATTTCGAATGGGGGGTTAACTGGAAACACCATATATTTT. It yields the protein CAISQISNGGLTGNTIYF.

The V gene is TRBV7-9, the J gene TRBJ2-1; D possibly corresponds to TRBD1 (5 bases). The CDR3 loop spans 19 amino acids. The germline gives CDR1 SEHNR, CDR2 FQNEAQ (reference sequence). Trimming left V 5 bases short and J 2 bases short, with 25 bases between. Here the CDR3 DNA reads TGTGCCAGCAGCGCGGACCTACTCAGGGCAAGGTTGACCTACAATGAGCAGTTCTTC. Residues: CASSADLLRARLTYNEQFF.

V usage is TRBV2 and J usage is TRBJ1-5; D unclear. V lost 0 bases, J lost 1 base, and 7 bases lay in between. Germline CDR1 and CDR2: SNHLY and FYNNEI. The CDR3 has 15 residues. In DNA, the CDR3 is TGTGCCAGCAGTGAAGCGCTTCTGAGCAATCAGCCCCAGCATTTT. Its translation: CASSEALLSNQPQHF.

This chain connects TRBV6-1 to TRBJ2-7; 8 bases agree with TRBD1. J lost 4 bases, V lost 2 bases, and 7 bases had no gene match. This CDR3 region has 15 residues. CDR1 is MNHNS, CDR2 SASEGT, per germline. The CDR3 loop reads CASSELTGVSYEQYF. In DNA form, the CDR3 reads TGTGCCAGCAGTGAACTGACAGGGGTTTCGTACGAGCAGTACTTC.

The J gene is TRBJ1-1, the V gene TRBV9; D not resolved. This CDR3 has 13 residues. The germline CDR1 and CDR2 sequences are SGDLS and YYNGEE. V dropped 0 bases and J dropped 5 bases, with 8 bases sitting between them. The CDR3: CASSVGVGTEAFF. CDR3 nucleotides: TGTGCCAGCAGCGTAGGAGTGGGGACTGAAGCTTTCTTT.

The chain has TRBV5-1 and TRBJ1-5; TRBD1 matches at 7 bases. J lost 11 bases, V lost 0 bases, and 11 bases had no gene match. The CDR3 sequence is 15 residues long. Per the germline V gene, CDR1 is SGHRS and CDR2 is YFSETQ. CDR3 sequence (DNA): TGCGCCAGCAGCTTGGCCCCCGGGACAGAAGAGTCCCAGCATTTT. Protein product: CASSLAPGTEESQHF. The variable domain in full, completed from reference TRBV5-1 and TRBJ1-5, reads KAGVTQTPRYLIKTRGQQVTLSCSPISGHRSVSWYQQTPGQGLQFLFEYFSETQRNKGNFPGRFSGRQFSNSRSEMNVSTLELGDSALYLCASSLAPGTEESQHFGDGTRLSIL.

The chain combines TRBV2 with TRBJ1-1; D might be TRBD1 (6 bases). Trimming took off 7 bases at V and 1 base at J, with 16 bases between the two ends. Germline V gives CDR1 SNHLY, CDR2 FYNNEI. The CDR3 is made up of 15 amino acids. DNA of the CDR3: TGTGCCAGCATAAGGACAGATGTTACGAACACTGAAGCTTTCTTT. Translated: CASIRTDVTNTEAFF.

V and J are TRBV27 and TRBJ1-1; a possible D gene is TRBD1 (5 bases). This CDR3 has 14 amino acids. The ends were cut back, 5 bases at V and 4 bases at J, with 14 bases in the middle. Germline lookup yields CDR1 MNHEY and CDR2 SMNVEV (reference sequence). DNA for the CDR3: TGTGCCAGCAGTCCGAGTCCCGGGGCCACTGAAGCTTTCTTT. It codes for CASSPSPGATEAFF.

Here the CDR3 DNA reads TGTGCCAGCAGTTCGAGCACAGATACGCAGTATTTT. Translated: CASSSSTDTQYF. The chain couples TRBV12-3 or TRBV12-4 to TRBJ2-3; the D is unclear. V shed 4 bases and J shed 0 bases, with 2 bases lying between them. The CDR3 totals 12 residues.

The chain combines TRBV18 with TRBJ2-7, with 9 bases that match TRBD1. CDR1 is KGHSH and CDR2 is LQKENI in the germline V gene. The V and J ends lost 6 bases and 4 bases, in that order; junction bases with no gene match: 4. CDR3 length: 13 amino acids. The CDR3 region has the DNA TGTGCCAGCTCCCAGGACAGGGGTTACGAGCAGTACTTC. It is translated as CASSQDRGYEQYF.

V is TRBV7-2 and J is TRBJ2-7; 8 bases line up with TRBD1. Germline-derived CDR1 and CDR2 are SGHTA and FQGNSA. Trimming removed 8 bases from V and 3 bases from J; junction bases left unmatched: 9. The CDR3 sequence is 14 residues long. CDR3 sequence: CASRNRGTGYEQYF. The CDR3 bases are TGTGCCAGCCGCAATCGGGGGACAGGCTACGAGCAGTACTTC.